Below are 23 T cell receptor beta chains sequenced from a single sample in a study of control samples from healthy donors and cancer patients. Using immunoSEQ multiplex PCR, the repertoire was profiled, and TCRdb retains in-frame clones only, with some absent. Found here are over 100,000 clones, around 92% of them singletons; the top ten hold roughly 2.1%. The sample taken for sequencing was blood. These receptors all come from a woman aged 50 to 60 in good health.

The chain uses TRBV7-9 and TRBJ1-1; D is unresolved. Between the trimmed V and J ends, which lost 1 base and 1 base, there was a span of 10 bases. Germline loops: CDR1 SEHNR, CDR2 FQNEAQ (reference sequence). There are 15 residues in the CDR3. The CDR3 DNA is TGTGCCAGCAGCTTAGGGGCAAACACGAACACTGAAGCTTTCTTT. Protein product: CASSLGANTNTEAFF.

This rearrangement joins TRBV3-1 (or the pseudogene TRBV3-2) to TRBJ1-2; TRBD1 agrees at 9 bases. Germline CDR1 LGHDT, CDR2 YNNKEL (reference sequence). CDR3 length: 20 residues. After removal of 1 base from V and 0 bases from J, the junction contained 15 bases not matched to a gene. The CDR3 nucleotides read TGTGCCAGCAGCCAAGGAATCCCGGGACAGGGAGCCTGGGCTAACTATGGCTACACCTTC. Its protein is CASSQGIPGQGAWANYGYTF.

The chain links TRBV24-1 to TRBJ2-1; TRBD2 matches 7 bases. Trimming cost V 3 bases and J 10 bases; bases outside gene matches: 5. Germline CDR1 is KGHDR and CDR2 is SFDVKD. The CDR3 has 13 residues. The CDR3 DNA reads TGTGCCACCAGTGATCAGACGGGAGGCGAGCAGTTCTTC. Protein: CATSDQTGGEQFF.

This chain joins TRBV11-2 and TRBJ2-1, with D unresolved. V lost 1 base, J lost 10 bases, and 8 bases lay in between. The CDR3 has 12 residues. CDR1 SGHAT and CDR2 FQNNGV come from the germline V gene. CDR3 sequence (DNA): TGTGCCAGCAGCTTAGGGTTAGGGGAGCAGTTCTTC. This encodes CASSLGLGEQFF. The full variable domain, with the rest looked up from reference TRBV11-2 and TRBJ2-1, is EAGVAQSPRYKIIEKRQSVAFWCNPISGHATLYWYQQILGQGPKLLIQFQNNGVVDDSQLPKDRFSAERLKGVDSTLKIQPAKLEDSAVYLCASSLGLGEQFFGPGTRLTVL.

The chain carries TRBV6-6 and TRBJ1-1, with D unclear. The CDR3 is made up of 14 amino acids. V was cut by 1 base and J by 5 bases, with 11 bases left in between. Germline lookup yields CDR1 MNHNY and CDR2 SVGAGI (reference sequence). The DNA for the CDR3 is TGTGCCAGCAGTTACTACCTCGGAGGGACTGAAGCTTTCTTT. It specifies CASSYYLGGTEAFF.

The rearrangement links TRBV30 to TRBJ2-1; 16 bases map to TRBD2. Per the germline V gene, CDR1 is GTSNPN and CDR2 is SVGIG (reference sequence). The ends lost 5 bases at V and 4 bases at J; junction bases unmatched: 11. CDR3 length: 18 amino acids. The DNA of the CDR3 is TGTGCCTGGGTTTCCGGGACTAGCGGGGGGGAAGTTTACAATGAGCAGTTCTTC. Its translation: CAWVSGTSGGEVYNEQFF.

V usage is TRBV6-6 and J usage is TRBJ1-1, with 8 nucleotides matching TRBD1. This CDR3 region has 15 residues. Germline trimming cut 3 bases from V and 0 bases from J; bases unmatched to any gene: 3. From germline, CDR1 is MNHNY and CDR2 SVGAGI (reference sequence). CDR3 in DNA: TGTGCCAGCAGTTATACAGGGGGGGTGAACACTGAAGCTTTCTTT. It is translated as CASSYTGGVNTEAFF.

The table lists this clone with a few counts. The chain joins TRBV7-9 to TRBJ1-1; no firm D call. The CDR3 has 12 amino acids. CDR1 is SEHNR, CDR2 FQNEAQ, per germline (reference sequence). V dropped 5 bases and J dropped 8 bases, with 12 bases sitting between them. CDR3: CASSTQVLEAFF. As DNA, the CDR3 is TGTGCCAGCAGCACGCAGGTTTTAGAAGCTTTCTTT.

This clone was observed once. The chain joins TRBV29-1 to TRBJ1-2; 11 nucleotides match TRBD1. Germline V CDR1 and CDR2: SQVTM, ANQGSEA. The length of the CDR3 is 13 residues. V shed 5 bases and J 4 bases; nucleotides not matched to a gene: 3. This CDR3 reads CSVTGTGGYGYTF. The DNA of the CDR3 is TGCAGCGTTACCGGGACAGGGGGCTATGGCTACACCTTC.

The chain employs TRBV29-1 and TRBJ1-2, with D possibly being TRBD1 (5 bases). The V gene lost 3 bases and the J gene lost 4 bases, with 9 bases spanning the gap. In germline, CDR1 is SQVTM, CDR2 ANQGSEA. The CDR3 contains 12 residues. The CDR3 region is CSVEGTSYGYTF. CDR3 coding DNA: TGCAGCGTTGAGGGGACCAGCTATGGCTACACCTTC.

This clone appeared a few times. CDR3 region: CAISESSTGRVSYEQYF. The CDR3 DNA sequence: TGTGCCATCAGTGAGTCGAGTACAGGGAGGGTGTCCTACGAGCAGTACTTC. The V call is TRBV10-3, the J call TRBJ2-7, with D possibly TRBD2 on 7 matching bases. This CDR3 has 17 amino acids. V lost 0 bases and J lost 1, with 16 bases in between. The V gene's germline CDR1 is ENHRY and CDR2 SYGVKD.

The chain is built from TRBV4-1 and TRBJ2-7; 8 bases map to TRBD2. CDR3 size: 15 residues. Germline lookup yields CDR1 MGHRA and CDR2 YSYEKL. The junction had 7 bases not matched to a gene; V was cut back by 4 bases and J by 2 bases. The DNA of the CDR3 is TGCGCCAGCAGCCCCAGACTAGCGTCTACCTACGAGCAGTACTTC. This codes for CASSPRLASTYEQYF.

This clone showed up just once. The rearrangement links TRBV30 to TRBJ1-6, with D tentatively TRBD1 (5 bases). The germline V and J ends were trimmed by 2 bases and 7 bases, with 9 bases remaining between them. The CDR3 totals 13 residues. Germline lookup yields CDR1 GTSNPN and CDR2 SVGIG (reference sequence). The CDR3 region has the DNA TGTGCCTGGAGTCCTGGGGGGAATTCACCCCTCCACTTT. Its protein product is CAWSPGGNSPLHF.

The chain uses TRBV28 and TRBJ2-7; weak D call: TRBD1 (5 bases). Germline CDR1 reads MDHEN; CDR2 reads SYDVKM. The CDR3 contains 11 residues. The V end lost 5 bases, the J end lost 8 bases, and 10 bases lay between the germline ends. The CDR3 DNA reads as TGTGCCAGCAGTCCCTCAGGGAAGCAGTACTTC. As protein: CASSPSGKQYF.

The genes are TRBV19 and TRBJ2-1; 10 nucleotides agree with TRBD1. This CDR3 region has 17 residues. The V and J ends lost 0 bases and 0 bases, in that order; junction bases with no gene match: 2. Germline CDR1 LNHDA, CDR2 SQIVND (reference sequence). The CDR3 sequence is CASSIETGGSSYNEQFF. CDR3 bases: TGTGCCAGTAGTATAGAGACAGGGGGCAGCTCCTACAATGAGCAGTTCTTC.

This clone was counted a single time. The chain uses TRBV6-4 and TRBJ2-3; D gene ambiguous. The CDR3 sequence is 13 residues long. V lost 5 bases to trimming and J lost 2 bases, with 8 bases between them. Germline V CDR1 and CDR2: MRHNA, SNTAGT. The CDR3 sequence: CASSLQATDTQYF. The CDR3 region has the DNA TGTGCCAGCAGTCTGCAGGCCACAGATACGCAGTATTTT.

In DNA form, the CDR3 reads TGTGCCAGCAGCCGCCCCTCGGCTGCTGGAAACACCATATATTTT. This sequence encodes CASSRPSAAGNTIYF. V usage is TRBV5-6 and J usage is TRBJ1-3; D not certain. CDR1 is SGHDT, CDR2 YYEEEE, per germline. The ends were cut back, 4 bases at V and 2 bases at J, with 13 bases in the middle. This CDR3 is 15 amino acids long.

This clone has just a few counts. The chain uses TRBV5-1 and TRBJ1-6; 9 nucleotides line up with TRBD1. The CDR3 contains 14 residues. The V and J ends lost 4 bases and 8 bases, in that order; junction bases with no gene match: 4. Germline loops: CDR1 SGHRS, CDR2 YFSETQ. CDR3 bases: TGCGCCAGCAGCCCGGGACAGGGTGATTCACCCCTCCACTTT. Its protein product is CASSPGQGDSPLHF.

The chain carries TRBV25-1 and TRBJ2-2; 7 bases map to TRBD1. The germline V gene has CDR1 MGHDK and CDR2 SYGVNS. The CDR3 is made up of 17 amino acids. With 3 bases clipped from V and 2 bases from J, the junction kept 9 bases outside the gene matches. CDR3 DNA sequence: TGTGCCAGCAGTGATTCTCTCAGACAGGGAAACACCGGGGAGCTGTTTTTT. Translated: CASSDSLRQGNTGELFF.

This clone was seen a handful of times. J is TRBJ1-5 and V is TRBV2; 8 nucleotides agree with TRBD1. The trim removed 6 bases at V and 5 bases at J, leaving 3 bases unmatched. CDR3 length: 13 residues. CDR1 and CDR2 from the germline V gene are SNHLY and FYNNEI. For the CDR3, the DNA is TGTGCCAGCAGCGAGGACAGGGATCAGCCCCAGCATTTT. Its protein is CASSEDRDQPQHF.

The chain uses TRBV19 and TRBJ1-5, with TRBD1 as a possible D gene (5 bases). The germline CDR1 and CDR2 sequences are LNHDA and SQIVND (reference sequence). The V end lost 6 bases, the J end lost 5 bases, and 11 bases lay between the germline ends. The CDR3 extends over 13 amino acids. The CDR3 nucleotides read TGTGCCAGTAGCCTTTTGGGGGATCAGCCCCAGCATTTT. Translating it yields CASSLLGDQPQHF.

This clone was counted a few times. This chain joins TRBV18 and TRBJ2-7; TRBD1 might be the D (5 bases). Germline loops: CDR1 KGHSH, CDR2 LQKENI. The CDR3 runs 13 residues. V dropped 10 bases and J dropped 4 bases, with 17 bases sitting between them. CDR3 DNA sequence: TGTGCCACCCACCCCGCAGGGTCGTACGAGCAGTACTTC. Its translation: CATHPAGSYEQYF.

V is TRBV30 and J is TRBJ1-2; no definite D call. This CDR3 is built from 11 residues. Trimming took 5 bases from V and 5 from J, leaving 9 bases between them. Germline CDR1 GTSNPN, CDR2 SVGIG (reference sequence). The CDR3 loop is CAWHDSYGYTF. CDR3 DNA sequence: TGTGCCTGGCACGACTCGTATGGCTACACCTTC.